The 29 T cell receptor beta chains in this list originate from one sample, sequenced in a study of cytomegalovirus exposure and HLA in healthy donors (dated by TCRdb to about 2017). Library creation used the immunoSEQ multiplex PCR assay. The multiplex PCR relied on a mix of 60 forward primers for TCR Vbeta segments and 13 reverse primers for TCR Jbeta segments. The table comes from immuneACCESS by way of TCRdb, which keeps in-frame sequences with V and J called. Part of the clones is missing from these tables; in studies checked, under half for an unresolved V gene and the rest for unknown reasons. The sample table shows some 87,000 clones, and 60% to 85% are seen once. Jointly, the top ten make up almost 6% of the sample. The specimen sequenced was PBMCs. Receptor source: a young man in good health and CMV-seropositive.

This chain connects TRBV9 to TRBJ2-3; D possibly corresponds to TRBD2 (6 bases). This CDR3 has 15 amino acids. Germline V CDR1 and CDR2: SGDLS, YYNGEE. Trimming removed 4 bases at V and 5 bases at J, with 17 bases between. The chain's CDR3 is CASSSDGSRRDTQYF. The CDR3 coding sequence is TGTGCCAGCAGCTCCGACGGGAGCCGGAGAGATACGCAGTATTTT.

The genes are TRBV28 and TRBJ2-7, with D possibly TRBD2 on 5 matching bases. V was trimmed by 3 bases and J by 5 bases, leaving 17 bases between them. The germline CDR1 and CDR2 sequences are MDHEN and SYDVKM. The CDR3 covers 15 residues. The CDR3 nucleotides read TGTGCCAGCAGTTTCCTAGAGGGCCGGAAAAACGAGCAGTACTTC. It translates to CASSFLEGRKNEQYF. The whole variable domain, remainder taken from reference TRBV28 and TRBJ2-7, is DVKVTQSSRYLVKRTGEKVFLECVQDMDHENMFWYRQDPGLGLRLIYFSYDVKMKEKGDIPEGYSVSREKKERFSLILESASTNQTSMYLCASSFLEGRKNEQYFGPGTRLTVT.

The chain couples TRBV28 to TRBJ1-5, with TRBD1 matching 8 bases. The CDR3 is 15 amino acids. The trim removed 7 bases at V and 4 bases at J, leaving 9 bases unmatched. Germline V CDR1 and CDR2: MDHEN, SYDVKM. CDR3 region: CASNSGTGVNQPQHF. The CDR3 DNA sequence: TGTGCCAGCAATTCGGGGACAGGAGTTAATCAGCCCCAGCATTTT.

This rearrangement joins TRBV11-2 to TRBJ2-7, with D perhaps matching TRBD1 (6 bases). The CDR3 has 14 amino acids. Deletions cut 1 base from V and 3 bases from J, with 10 bases between. The germline gives CDR1 SGHAT, CDR2 FQNNGV. CDR3 bases: TGTGCCAGCAGCTTAGTGGTCAGGGGCTACGAGCAGTACTTC. As protein: CASSLVVRGYEQYF.

The chain links TRBV7-6 to TRBJ2-5; TRBD2 matches at 7 bases. Germline V gene lookup returns CDR1 SGHVS and CDR2 FNYEAQ. The CDR3 totals 16 residues. Losses at the gene ends were 2 bases for V and 1 base for J; bases not matched to a gene: 7. Here the CDR3 reads CASSLPLGLGQETQYF. The CDR3 DNA is TGTGCCAGCAGCTTACCCCTAGGACTAGGCCAAGAGACCCAGTACTTC.

With regard to this clone: A read error is likely, as this CDR3 ends without the conserved phenylalanine or tryptophan. The chain joins TRBV7-9 to TRBJ1-5, with D possibly matching TRBD1 (6 bases). The CDR3 sequence is 16 residues long. Trimming took off 5 bases at V and 2 bases at J, with 16 bases between the two ends. Germline V CDR1 and CDR2: SEHNR, FQNEAQ (reference sequence). Written as DNA, the CDR3 is TGTGCCAGCAGCCTAGAACAGGGAGAAGGCAATCAGCCCCAGCATCTT. Translated, it gives CASSLEQGEGNQPQHL.

V is TRBV19 and J is TRBJ2-1; D might be TRBD2 (5 bases). The germline V gene encodes CDR1 LNHDA and CDR2 SQIVND (reference sequence). V was shortened by 7 bases and J by 6 bases, with 16 bases between the two germline ends. The CDR3 loop spans 14 amino acids. CDR3 coding DNA: TGTGCCAGTAACCCGGACCGAGGGAGCAATGAGCAGTTCTTC. Translating gives CASNPDRGSNEQFF.

The count of this clone is one. This chain uses TRBV18 with TRBJ1-4, with 9 bases lining up with TRBD1. The trim removed 4 bases at V and 8 bases at J, leaving 5 bases unmatched. CDR1 and CDR2 (germline): KGHSH, LQKENI. The CDR3 totals 14 residues. The CDR3 bases are TGTGCCAGCTCACTGGACAGGGGCTACGAAAAACTGTTTTTT. This encodes CASSLDRGYEKLFF.

The V and J genes are TRBV4-1 and TRBJ2-7, with D possibly being TRBD2 (6 bases). Germline V gene lookup returns CDR1 MGHRA and CDR2 YSYEKL. Trimming stripped 6 bases from V and 3 bases from J, with 9 bases between. The CDR3 runs 12 residues. The CDR3 here is CASRGGDYEQYF. The CDR3 DNA follows: TGCGCCAGCAGGGGCGGGGACTACGAGCAGTACTTC.

This sequence joins TRBV7-9 and TRBJ2-3, with D unresolved. The CDR3 length is 14 residues. V was clipped by 3 bases and J by 0 bases, with 7 bases between them. Looked up from germline, CDR1 is SEHNR and CDR2 is FQNEAQ (reference sequence). The CDR3 reads CASSLTGSTDTQYF. The DNA of the CDR3 is TGTGCCAGCAGCTTGACCGGGAGCACAGATACGCAGTATTTT.

The chain is built from TRBV7-3 and TRBJ1-1; D uncertain. The CDR3 extends over 13 amino acids. Deletions cut 3 bases from V and 5 bases from J, with 10 bases between. The germline V gene encodes CDR1 SGHTA and CDR2 FQGTGA. CDR3 amino acids: CASSFRRGTEAFF. In DNA, the CDR3 is TGTGCCAGCAGCTTCAGGCGGGGTACTGAAGCTTTCTTT.

The rearrangement uses TRBV29-1 and TRBJ1-2; no firm D call. With 5 bases removed from V and 6 bases from J, the gap between germline ends came to 13 bases. Germline CDR1 is SQVTM and CDR2 is ANQGSEA. The CDR3 has 12 amino acids. CDR3 sequence: CSVYGDGNGYTF. CDR3 in DNA: TGCAGCGTTTACGGCGACGGGAATGGCTACACCTTC.

The V call is TRBV28, the J call TRBJ1-2, with D unresolved. This CDR3 spans 17 amino acids. CDR1 and CDR2 from the germline V gene are MDHEN and SYDVKM. Trimming shortened V by 7 bases and J by 0 bases, and 21 bases separated the two germline ends. This chain's CDR3 is CASTTLAGSTANYGYTF. The CDR3 DNA follows: TGTGCCAGCACCACTTTAGCGGGGTCAACGGCTAACTATGGCTACACCTTC.

The chain recombines TRBV15 with TRBJ1-5; possibly TRBD1 for D (5 bases). Trimming shortened V by 0 bases and J by 6 bases, and 9 bases separated the two germline ends. The CDR3 is 14 amino acids. CDR1 LNHNV and CDR2 YYDKDF come from the germline V gene (reference sequence). The CDR3 sequence is CATSREAGPQPQHF. The CDR3 DNA reads TGTGCCACCAGCAGAGAAGCGGGACCTCAGCCCCAGCATTTT.

The chain combines TRBV9 with TRBJ2-3; 8 nucleotides agree with TRBD1. J gave up 3 bases and V 5 bases, and 5 bases lay outside the gene matches. CDR3 length: 14 amino acids. Germline CDR1 reads SGDLS; CDR2 reads YYNGEE. The DNA for the CDR3 is TGTGCCAGCAGAAGAGGACAGGGTACAGATACGCAGTATTTT. This gives the protein CASRRGQGTDTQYF.

The genes are TRBV27 and TRBJ2-7; the D gene is possibly TRBD2 (6 bases). The germline V gene encodes CDR1 MNHEY and CDR2 SMNVEV (reference sequence). V was clipped by 4 bases and J by 0 bases, with 7 bases between them. The CDR3 runs 13 residues. CDR3 protein: CASSWGGSYEQYF. The CDR3 nucleotides are TGTGCCAGCAGTTGGGGAGGCTCCTACGAGCAGTACTTC.

This chain connects TRBV28 to TRBJ1-2; D might be TRBD1 (5 bases). From germline, CDR1 is MDHEN and CDR2 SYDVKM. V was clipped by 3 bases and J by 5 bases, with 13 bases between them. The length of the CDR3 is 14 residues. CDR3 nucleotides: TGTGCCAGCAGTTTCCCAGCAGGGCGGTATGGCTACACCTTC. It encodes CASSFPAGRYGYTF.

The chain has TRBV11-2 and TRBJ2-1; no firm D call. Germline V gene lookup returns CDR1 SGHAT and CDR2 FQNNGV. The V end was cut by 2 bases, the J end by 8 bases, with 7 bases between. The CDR3 runs 12 residues. CDR3 sequence: CASSLLVDEQFF. Written as DNA, the CDR3 is TGTGCCAGCAGCTTACTAGTCGATGAGCAGTTCTTC.

This chain connects TRBV5-1 to TRBJ2-1; 7 bases line up with TRBD1. V gave up 4 bases and J gave up 0 bases; unmatched junction bases: 7. Germline lookup yields CDR1 SGHRS and CDR2 YFSETQ. This CDR3 has 16 amino acids. The CDR3 DNA is TGCGCCAGCAGCCCGACAGGGTCTAGCTCCTACAATGAGCAGTTCTTC. Translated: CASSPTGSSSYNEQFF. Based on the CDR3 plus reference TRBV5-1 and TRBJ2-1, the full variable domain is KAGVTQTPRYLIKTRGQQVTLSCSPISGHRSVSWYQQTPGQGLQFLFEYFSETQRNKGNFPGRFSGRQFSNSRSEMNVSTLELGDSALYLCASSPTGSSSYNEQFFGPGTRLTVL.

This clone was counted between two and nine times. The gene calls are TRBV6-1 and TRBJ2-7; 10 nucleotides line up with TRBD2. CDR3 length equals 15 residues. Germline loops: CDR1 MNHNS, CDR2 SASEGT. After removal of 4 bases from V and 0 bases from J, the junction contained 3 bases not matched to a gene. CDR3 DNA: TGTGCCAGCAGTGTGACTAGCGGGCCCTCCTACGAGCAGTACTTC. It is translated as CASSVTSGPSYEQYF.

A few counts support this clone. The chain is built from TRBV18 and TRBJ1-1; D gene uncertain. Germline CDR1 reads KGHSH; CDR2 reads LQKENI. The V and J ends lost 5 bases and 5 bases respectively, with 12 bases between them. CDR3 length: 13 amino acids. CDR3 loop: CASSFETGTEAFF. The CDR3, as DNA: TGTGCCAGCTCATTTGAGACGGGGACTGAAGCTTTCTTT.

V usage is TRBV2 and J usage is TRBJ2-7; 10 bases agree with TRBD1. This CDR3 is 14 amino acids long. CDR1 and CDR2 (germline): SNHLY, FYNNEI. V lost 7 bases, J lost 7 bases, and 10 bases stayed unmatched. CDR3 region: CASIPGQGIGEQYF. The CDR3 coding sequence is TGTGCCAGCATACCGGGACAGGGGATAGGGGAGCAGTACTTC.

Only one count was recorded for this clone. The V gene is TRBV7-8, the J gene TRBJ2-1; 12 bases are shared with TRBD2. With 5 bases clipped from V and 8 bases from J, the junction kept 10 bases outside the gene matches. This CDR3 region has 16 residues. Germline V gives CDR1 SGHVS, CDR2 FQNEAQ. CDR3 nucleotides: TGTGCCAGCAGCACACTCGGACTAGCGGGAAGGGATGAGCAGTTCTTC. This codes for CASSTLGLAGRDEQFF. Variable domain in full (rest from reference TRBV7-8 and TRBJ2-1): GAGVSQSPRYKVAKRGQDVALRCDPISGHVSLFWYQQALGQGPEFLTYFQNEAQLDKSGLPSDRFFAERPEGSVSTLKIQRTQQEDSAVYLCASSTLGLAGRDEQFFGPGTRLTVL.

This clone occurred a few times. V usage is TRBV7-9 and J usage is TRBJ1-1; the D is unclear. CDR1 and CDR2 from the germline V gene are SEHNR and FQNEAQ (reference sequence). The CDR3 length is 14 residues. The V gene lost 4 bases and the J gene lost 0 bases, with 9 bases spanning the gap. The CDR3 region is CASSYDSLNTEAFF. The CDR3 nucleotides are TGTGCCAGCAGCTACGACTCCTTGAACACTGAAGCTTTCTTT.

This chain uses TRBV5-6 with TRBJ2-1; 9 bases are a match to TRBD2. Germline-derived CDR1 and CDR2 are SGHDT and YYEEEE. After removal of 0 bases from V and 4 bases from J, the junction contained 5 bases not matched to a gene. The CDR3 length is 16 residues. The CDR3 region is CASSLGLAGTYNEQFF. The CDR3 DNA reads as TGTGCCAGCAGCTTGGGTCTAGCGGGAACTTACAATGAGCAGTTCTTC.

The chain links TRBV18 to TRBJ2-2; 8 positions agree with TRBD1. The J segment lost 5 bases and the V segment lost 4 bases, leaving 6 bases of the junction unmatched. Germline assignment: CDR1 KGHSH and CDR2 LQKENI. The CDR3 length is 15 residues. As DNA, the CDR3 is TGTGCCAGCTCACGAGGACAGGGAATTACCGGGGAGCTGTTTTTT. This gives the protein CASSRGQGITGELFF.

This clone has only one observation. The gene calls are TRBV19 and TRBJ2-5; D not resolved. This CDR3 has 13 residues. Trimming took 5 bases from V and 4 from J, leaving 11 bases between them. Per the germline V gene, CDR1 is LNHDA and CDR2 is SQIVND (reference sequence). The CDR3 bases are TGTGCCAGTAGTGCGGTGGTTCGAGAGACCCAGTACTTC. It translates to CASSAVVRETQYF.

This clone was detected a few times. The chain carries TRBV25-1 and TRBJ1-1; 8 nucleotides match TRBD1. The CDR3 runs 12 residues. V lost 8 bases, J lost 13 bases, and 12 bases stayed unmatched. Germline V lookup: CDR1 MGHDK, CDR2 SYGVNS. The CDR3 here is CASAGTGLVGFF. CDR3 nucleotides: TGTGCCAGCGCCGGGACAGGACTCGTCGGTTTCTTT.

V usage is TRBV5-1 and J usage is TRBJ1-1, with D tentatively TRBD1 (5 bases). Trimming removed 7 bases from V and 2 bases from J, with 18 bases in between. This CDR3 is 15 amino acids long. The germline V gene has CDR1 SGHRS and CDR2 YFSETQ. The CDR3 region has the DNA TGCGCCAGCGTTTGGGGTCCAGGGACTAACACTGAAGCTTTCTTT. It specifies CASVWGPGTNTEAFF.